This is a list of T cell receptor beta chains from one sample in a study of blood T cell repertoires in COVID-19. Some clones are missing from TCRdb's copy, which holds only in-frame ones; the method was immunoSEQ multiplex PCR. The sample lists roughly 250,000 clones, roughly 87% seen once, with 0.65% to 0.95% in the top ten. Sequenced material: peripheral blood. These receptors all stem from a woman aged 25 to 45 with acute or convalescent COVID-19. Both conserved end residues are part of each CDR3. D genes are given only for firm matches. Only some rows state a clone size, as once, few, many or a class for expanded clones.

clone_size j_call v_call d_call cdr3_nt cdr3_aa
. TRBJ1-6 TRBV19 . TGTGCCAGTGAGGGCTCCTATAATTCACCCCTCCACTTT CASEGSYNSPLHF
. TRBJ2-4 TRBV7-8 TRBD1 TGTGCCAGCAGCGTGGGACAGTTAAAAAACATTCAGTACTTC CASSVGQLKNIQYF
. TRBJ2-1 TRBV5-4 . TGTGCCAGCAGCTTGGGTCCGAATGAGCAGTTCTTC CASSLGPNEQFF
few TRBJ2-7 TRBV5-6 . TGTGCCAGCAGCCGGGGGGACACCAACTACGAGCAGTACTTC CASSRGDTNYEQYF
. TRBJ2-6 TRBV11-2 . TGTGCCAGCAGCTTGAGGGACGGGGGCTCTGGGGCCAACGTCCTGACTTTC CASSLRDGGSGANVLTF
. TRBJ1-1 TRBV6-9 TRBD1 TGTGCCAGCAGGCCACGGGACAGGGATGCTTTCTTT CASRPRDRDAFF
. TRBJ1-2 TRBV10-3 TRBD1 TGTGCCATCAGTGAGCCGGGACAGGGCAGCTATGGCTACACCTTC CAISEPGQGSYGYTF
. TRBJ1-3 TRBV12-5 . TGTGCTAGTGGACCTGCGGGGCCTGGAAACACCATATATTTT CASGPAGPGNTIYF
once TRBJ2-3 TRBV11-3 TRBD2 TGTGCCAGCAGCTTAAGTACTAGCGGAGGTAGGGTGGATACGCAGTATTTT CASSLSTSGGRVDTQYF
once TRBJ2-1 TRBV9 TRBD2 TGTGCCAGCAGCGTGCCCTCTAGCGGTTCAGGCGAGCAGTTCTTC CASSVPSSGSGEQFF
once TRBJ1-5 TRBV2 . TGTGCCAGCGGGGGGGTTTATAGCAATCAGCCCCAGCATTTT CASGGVYSNQPQHF
. TRBJ1-1 TRBV12-3/TRBV12-4 . TGTGCCAGCAGCACGACAGGGAACACTGAAGCTTTCTTT CASSTTGNTEAFF
. TRBJ2-3 TRBV18 TRBD2 TGTGCCAGCTCACCACTTCCGGCTAGCGGGAGTCCGCATACGCAGTATTTT CASSPLPASGSPHTQYF
. TRBJ2-7 TRBV6-1 . TGTGCCAGCAGTGAATCAGGGGCGATTTCCTACGAGCAGTACTTC CASSESGAISYEQYF
. TRBJ1-3 TRBV7-8 . TGTGCCAGCAGCTTAGCACCAGATTCCCGGGACACCCTTGGCACCATATATTTT CASSLAPDSRDTLGTIYF
. TRBJ2-1 TRBV11-2 TRBD2 TGTGCCAGCAGCTTAACCGGGAGGTACAATGAGCAGTTCTTC CASSLTGRYNEQFF
. TRBJ2-1 TRBV19 . TGTGCCAGTAGTATGAGAGTAGTTTCCGGGAATGAGCAGTTCTTC CASSMRVVSGNEQFF
. TRBJ1-2 TRBV9 . TGTGCCAGCAGAGATGGGACGGGGGGTAACACCTTC CASRDGTGGNTF
once TRBJ2-1 TRBV24-1 TRBD2 TGTGCCACCAGTGATTTCCTCAGCGGGAGGAACAATGAGCAGTTCTTC CATSDFLSGRNNEQFF
. TRBJ2-3 TRBV10-1 TRBD1 TGCGCCAGCAGCCATGGACAGGGGGCTGCAGATACGCAGTATTTT CASSHGQGAADTQYF
. TRBJ1-3 TRBV9 . TGTGCCAGCAGCGTAGATGGGGGCTCAGGAAACACCATATATTTT CASSVDGGSGNTIYF
. TRBJ1-1 TRBV19 . TGTGCCAGTAGTAGACAGAAGGTGAACACTGAAGCTTTCTTT CASSRQKVNTEAFF
. TRBJ2-1 TRBV20-1 . TGCAGTGCTAGTTCGGGGTCCTACAATGAGCAGTTCTTC CSASSGSYNEQFF
. TRBJ1-2 TRBV23-1 . TGCGCCAGCAATTTGGTCGACGCCCGAGGCCATGGCTACACCTTC CASNLVDARGHGYTF
. TRBJ2-5 TRBV7-6 . TGTGCCAGCAGCTTAAGGGGCGCGGAACGGGAGACCCAGTACTTC CASSLRGAERETQYF
. TRBJ1-5 TRBV15 TRBD1 TGTGCCACCAGCAGTACAGGGGTGGGCAATCAGCCCCAGCATTTT CATSSTGVGNQPQHF
. TRBJ1-2 TRBV7-8 . TGTGCCAGCAGCTATGGCAGTAACTATGGCTACACCTTC CASSYGSNYGYTF
. TRBJ2-5 TRBV23-1 TRBD1 TGCGCCAGCAGTCAATTCGTAAACAGGGGGCTGGACCAAGAGACCCAGTACTTC CASSQFVNRGLDQETQYF
. TRBJ2-5 TRBV27 TRBD2 TGTGCCAGCAGTTTATCGGGGAGGGACCCCCGAAGGCAAGAGACCCAGTACTTC CASSLSGRDPRRQETQYF
. TRBJ2-3 TRBV9 TRBD2 TGTGCCAGCAGCGAGCGGGAGGGGGCAGATACGCAGTATTTT CASSEREGADTQYF
. TRBJ1-2 TRBV12-3/TRBV12-4 . TGTGCCAGCAGTTTGAAGGGAGGTACTGGCTACACCTTC CASSLKGGTGYTF
once TRBJ2-5 TRBV11-2 . TGTGCCAGCAGCCACCGGGAGACCCAGTACTTC CASSHRETQYF
few TRBJ2-1 TRBV9 TRBD1 TGTGCCAGCAGCGCCATCGGGACAGGGCCCAATGAGCAGTTCTTC CASSAIGTGPNEQFF
. TRBJ2-5 TRBV5-6 TRBD2 TGTGCCAGCAGCTTTTCTCCTAGCGGGAGGGCTAAAGAGACCCAGTACTTC CASSFSPSGRAKETQYF
. TRBJ1-3 TRBV9 . TGTGCCAGCAGCGTAGAGTCGGGCTCTGGAAACACCATATATTTT CASSVESGSGNTIYF
. TRBJ2-1 TRBV25-1 TRBD2 TGTGCCAGCAGTGAACATAGCGGGAAATCCCACAATGAGCAGTTCTTC CASSEHSGKSHNEQFF
. TRBJ1-1 TRBV7-9 . TGTGCCAGCAGCCTACAGCTCGGACAGCCTTCCACTTTCTTT CASSLQLGQPSTFF
. TRBJ2-7 TRBV5-4 . TGTGCCAGCAGCTTGGGTGGACTTTCTGCCTCCTACGAGCAGTACTTC CASSLGGLSASYEQYF
. TRBJ2-3 TRBV12-3/TRBV12-4 . TGTGCCAGCAGTTCGCGGACTTCTTCGCAGTATTTT CASSSRTSSQYF
. TRBJ1-1 TRBV6-5 TRBD1 TGTGCCAGCAGTCGACAGGGCCTCACTGAAGCTTTCTTT CASSRQGLTEAFF
. TRBJ2-3 TRBV11-3 TRBD1 TGTGCCAGCAGCCAGGGACAGGGTCTCGCAGATACGCAGTATTTT CASSQGQGLADTQYF
. TRBJ1-6 TRBV19 TRBD1 TGTGCCAGTAGTAACTTGGGACAGAAATGGTCACCCCTCCACTTT CASSNLGQKWSPLHF
. TRBJ2-1 TRBV9 TRBD2 TGTGCCAGCAGCTTCATGACTAGCGGGGGGAACAATGAGCAGTTCTTC CASSFMTSGGNNEQFF
. TRBJ2-1 TRBV3-1/TRBV3-2 TRBD2 TGTGCCAGCAGCCAAGATCTGGGAGGGGAGCAGTTCTTC CASSQDLGGEQFF
. TRBJ1-5 TRBV3-1/TRBV3-2 TRBD1 TGTGCCAGCAGCCAAATGGGACAGCCCCAGCCCCAGCATTTT CASSQMGQPQPQHF
. TRBJ2-3 TRBV7-9 . TGTGCCAGCAGCGCCCAAAGACAGCTCAGCACAGATACGCAGTATTTT CASSAQRQLSTDTQYF